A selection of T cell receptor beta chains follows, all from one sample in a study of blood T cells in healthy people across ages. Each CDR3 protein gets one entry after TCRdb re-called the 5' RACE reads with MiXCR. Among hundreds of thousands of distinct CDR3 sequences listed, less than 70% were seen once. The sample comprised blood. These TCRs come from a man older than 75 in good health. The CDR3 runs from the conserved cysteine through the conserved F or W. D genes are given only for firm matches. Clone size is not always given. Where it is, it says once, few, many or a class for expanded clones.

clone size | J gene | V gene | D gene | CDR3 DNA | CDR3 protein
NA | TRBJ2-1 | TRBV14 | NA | TGTGCCAGCAGCCAAAACGAACCTAAGTTCTACAATGAGCAGTTCTTC | CASSQNEPKFYNEQFF
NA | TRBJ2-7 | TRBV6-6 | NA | TGTGCCAGCAGTTCCGATCTAACAGGGAGCTCCTACGAGCAGTACTTC | CASSSDLTGSSYEQYF
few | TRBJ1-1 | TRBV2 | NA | TGTGCCAGCAGTGATGGGGTGAACACTGAAGCTTTCTTT | CASSDGVNTEAFF
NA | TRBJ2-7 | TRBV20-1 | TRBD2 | TGCAGTGCTGAGAGAGGACTAGCGGGACTATCATCCTACGAGCAGTACTTC | CSAERGLAGLSSYEQYF
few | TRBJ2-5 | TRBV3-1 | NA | TGTGCCAGCAGCCAAGGGCTAGGGACCCAGTACTTC | CASSQGLGTQYF
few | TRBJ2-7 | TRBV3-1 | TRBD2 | TGTGCCAGCAGCCAAGATAGCGGGAGGGTCTGGCAGCAGTACTTC | CASSQDSGRVWQQYF
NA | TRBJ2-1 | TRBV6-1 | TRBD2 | TGTGCCAGCAGTGCCAGCCTAGCGGGCAACAATGAGCAGTTCTTC | CASSASLAGNNEQFF
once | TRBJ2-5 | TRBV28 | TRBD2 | TGTGCCAGCAGTGACCGACTAGCGGGAAGCCAAGAGACCCAGTACTTC | CASSDRLAGSQETQYF
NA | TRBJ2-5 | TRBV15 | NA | TGTGCCACCGGGGAGAGGGATTGGAAAGAGACCCAGTACTTC | CATGERDWKETQYF
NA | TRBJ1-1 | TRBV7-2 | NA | TGTGCCAGCAGCTTAGCGAGACAGCAGAACACTGAAGCTTTCTTT | CASSLARQQNTEAFF
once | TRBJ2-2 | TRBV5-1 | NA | TGCGCCAGCAGCGAGGTTGGCGGGGAGCTGTTTTTT | CASSEVGGELFF
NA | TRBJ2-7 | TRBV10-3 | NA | TGTGCCATCTCCTCGAGCCTTTCCTACGAGCAGTACTTC | CAISSSLSYEQYF
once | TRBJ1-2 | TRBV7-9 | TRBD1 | TGTGCCAGCAGCCTCGGGACAGTCACAGGTGGTGGCTACACCTTC | CASSLGTVTGGGYTF
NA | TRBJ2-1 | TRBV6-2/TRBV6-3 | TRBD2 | TGTGCCAGCAGTGGTGGGACTAGTAGTTACAATGAGCAGTTCTTC | CASSGGTSSYNEQFF
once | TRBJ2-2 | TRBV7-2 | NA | TGTGCCAGCAGCCCAGAACCTAGGGGGGAGCTGTTTTTT | CASSPEPRGELFF
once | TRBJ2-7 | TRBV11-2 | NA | TGTGCCAGCAGCTTAGGTAGTAGCGGACCCGTTAGCGAGCAGTACTTC | CASSLGSSGPVSEQYF
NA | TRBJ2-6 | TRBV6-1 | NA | TGTGCCAGCCTGGGACAACCCTCTGGGGCCAACGTCCTGACTTTC | CASLGQPSGANVLTF
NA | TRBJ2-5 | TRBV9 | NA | TGTGCCAGCAGCCCCAGGAGAGCGAATCCCCCTAATGAGCAGTACTTC | CASSPRRANPPNEQYF
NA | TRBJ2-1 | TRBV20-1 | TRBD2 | TGCAGTGCTAGTACTAGCGAGTCAACTTTTTACAATGAGCAGTTCTTC | CSASTSESTFYNEQFF
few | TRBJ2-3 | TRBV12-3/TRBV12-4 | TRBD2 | TGTGCCAGCAGTTTGGGTAGCGGGAGTGGAAGATACGCGTATTTT | CASSLGSGSGRYAYF
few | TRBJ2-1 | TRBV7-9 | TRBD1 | TGTGCCAGCAGTCAAACAGGGGCTATGCCCCCCCAACTGTTCTTC | CASSQTGAMPPQLFF
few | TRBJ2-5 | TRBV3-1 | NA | TGTGCCAGCAGCCGATCTCTAGCGACCCAAGAGACCCAGTACTTC | CASSRSLATQETQYF
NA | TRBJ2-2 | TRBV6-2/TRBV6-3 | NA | TGTGCCAGCTCACGGCAGGGGGGCACCGGGGAGCTGTTTTTT | CASSRQGGTGELFF
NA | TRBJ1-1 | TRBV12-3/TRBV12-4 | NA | TGTGCCAGCAGTCCGACCTGGGGGTTCACTGAAGCTTTCTTT | CASSPTWGFTEAFF
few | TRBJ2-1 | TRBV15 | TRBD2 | TGTGCCACCAGCAGACCCATACGGTCCGGGCTAGCGGGAAATGAGCAGTTCTTC | CATSRPIRSGLAGNEQFF
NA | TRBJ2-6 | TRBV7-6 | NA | TGTGCCAGCAGCTCTTCTGGAACTGGGGCCAACGTCCTGACTTTC | CASSSSGTGANVLTF
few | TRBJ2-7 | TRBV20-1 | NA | TGCAGGCGGGGCCTTATGGACAGCCGCTCCTACGAGCAGTACTTC | CRRGLMDSRSYEQYF
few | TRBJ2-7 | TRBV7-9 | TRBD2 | TGTGCCAGCAGCTTAAGCGCTAGCGGGGGCTACGAGCAGTACTTC | CASSLSASGGYEQYF
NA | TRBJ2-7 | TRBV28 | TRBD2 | TGTGCCAGCAGTCCTCAGGGAGGGCCTACCTACGAGCAGTACTTC | CASSPQGGPTYEQYF
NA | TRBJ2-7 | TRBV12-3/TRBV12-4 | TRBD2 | TGTGCCAGCAGTTCCGTCCCGGGACTAGCGGGTGTTCCCTACGAGCAGTACTTC | CASSSVPGLAGVPYEQYF
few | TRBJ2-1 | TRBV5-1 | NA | TGCGCCAGCAGTCCTGGGTTACAGAGCTCCTACAATGAGCAGTTCTTC | CASSPGLQSSYNEQFF
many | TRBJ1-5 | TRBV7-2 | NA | TGTGCCAGCAGCCTAGGGGGGGGATCGGGTCAGCCCCAGCATTTT | CASSLGGGSGQPQHF
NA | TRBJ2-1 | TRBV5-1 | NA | TGCGCCAGCAGCTCTGGGGTAGCGTACAATGAGCAGTTCTTC | CASSSGVAYNEQFF
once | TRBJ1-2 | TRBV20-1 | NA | TGCAGTACTAGAGTCGAGGGGCTGGGCTATGGCTACACCTTC | CSTRVEGLGYGYTF
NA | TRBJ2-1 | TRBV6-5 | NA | TGTGCCAGCAGTGCACTTGCGGAAAGTGAGCAGTTCTTC | CASSALAESEQFF
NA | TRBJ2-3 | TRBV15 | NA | TGTGCCACCAGCAGAGCTCGAGGATCAGATACGCAGTATTTT | CATSRARGSDTQYF
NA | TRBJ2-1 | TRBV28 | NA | TGTGCCAGCAGACAGGGCTCTAGCTCCTACAATGAGCAGTTCTTC | CASRQGSSSYNEQFF
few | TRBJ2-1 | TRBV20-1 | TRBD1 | TGCAGTGCTAGAGCCTACTACTCCGGGACAGGGCCCTACAATGAGCAGTTCTTC | CSARAYYSGTGPYNEQFF
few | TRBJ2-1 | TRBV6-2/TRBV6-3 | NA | TGTGCCAGCAGTAGATCCCGGGGCCAAAACAATGAGCAGTTCTTC | CASSRSRGQNNEQFF
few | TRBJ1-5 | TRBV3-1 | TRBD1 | TGTGCCAGCAGCCAGACAGGGGATCAGCCCCAGCATTTT | CASSQTGDQPQHF
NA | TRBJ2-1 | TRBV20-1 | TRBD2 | TGCAGTGCTAGACCCCCCGGGACTAGGGCTTACAATGAGCAGTTCTTC | CSARPPGTRAYNEQFF
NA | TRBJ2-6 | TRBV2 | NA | TGTGCCAGCAGTGAAGGTTTGGGGAACTCTGGGGCCAACGTCCTGACTTTC | CASSEGLGNSGANVLTF
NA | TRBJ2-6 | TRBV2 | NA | TGTGCCAGCAGTGAAGATACAGGGTACGGGGCCAACGTCCTGACTTTC | CASSEDTGYGANVLTF
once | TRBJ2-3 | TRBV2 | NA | NA | CASSGDWGGGAYF
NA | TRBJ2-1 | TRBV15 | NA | TGTGCCACCCTGGGGGCCTGGGACAATGAGCAGTTCTTC | CATLGAWDNEQFF
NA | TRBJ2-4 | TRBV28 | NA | TGTGCCAGCAGTTCCGTAACAGGCGCGGCAAACATTCAGTACTTC | CASSSVTGAANIQYF